The clone carrying this T cell receptor beta chain has only a few counts. V was clipped by 5 bases and J by 3 bases, with 16 bases between them. The CDR3 totals 16 residues. Germline CDR1 reads SGHAT; CDR2 reads FQDESV (reference sequence). These data belong to a study of early T cells in non-severe SARS-CoV-2 infection. About the study: The authors sequenced bulk RNA from unsorted whole blood, leaving chains unpaired.

Each cDNA molecule carried a unique molecular identifier. TCRdb analysed the 5' RACE reads with MiXCR anew, one entry per CDR3 protein. The repertoire consists of around 80,000 distinct CDR3 sequences, with 12% to 15% occurring once and the leading ten covering 1.4%. The receptor's source is an adult who was a healthcare worker with PCR-confirmed SARS-CoV-2 infection or an uninfected control (not recorded which). Sequenced: whole blood. The chain uses TRBV11-1 and TRBJ2-2; D is possibly TRBD1 (5 bases). This chain's CDR3 is CASSVPVSGYTGELFF. CDR3 coding DNA: TGTGCCAGCAGCGTACCGGTCTCAGGGTACACCGGGGAGCTGTTTTTT.